Given below is one TCR beta chain in context. Trimming took 6 bases from V and 3 from J; bases not matched to a gene: 3. This CDR3 has 13 amino acids. Germline CDR1 is MNHEY and CDR2 is SVGAGI. The sample comes from a study of blood T cell repertoires in COVID-19. Study summary: Acute and convalescent COVID-19 specimens originated in the United States, Italy and Spain. Sample material is recorded as cDNA or gDNA derived from T cells, B-cell-depleted T cells, or PBMCs.

Per the study methods: Quantification of nucleated cells was approximated via reference gene primer amplification. Method: immunoSEQ multiplex PCR; TCRdb's copy keeps in-frame clones and lacks some. Clonal size and the V and J genes are those of that table, whereas D and trimming came from the DNA. This sample has about 100,000 clones, with about 90% found just once. Sequenced material: peripheral blood. This chain connects TRBV6-5 to TRBJ1-2; 8 bases are shared with TRBD1. This sequence originates from a man aged 50-60 years with acute or convalescent COVID-19. The DNA for the CDR3 is TGTGCCAGCAGAAACAGGGGGGACTATGGCTACACCTTC. It codes for CASRNRGDYGYTF.